This T cell receptor (beta chain) was recovered during a study of CD8 T cell repertoires and HIV-1 epitope variants. CDR1 is MNHEY and CDR2 is SMNVEV in the germline V gene (reference sequence). The CDR3 is 15 amino acids. Unmatched junction bases numbered 7, after V lost 3 bases and J lost 6 bases. Sequencing of TCR beta CDR3 used immunoSEQ survey depth. The data were produced by immunoSEQ multiplex PCR, yet TCRdb's version contains in-frame clones alone and is incomplete. The table has about 6,200 clones, around two thirds seen once. For this clone: Its antigen is currently unknown.

This TCR was sampled from a male donor with HIV. The sample taken for sequencing was cultured CD8+ T cells derived from PBMCs. V usage is TRBV27 and J usage is TRBJ2-2; 7 positions agree with TRBD2. CDR3 sequence (DNA): TGTGCCAGCAGTTTCGAGGCGGGGGTGGCCGGGGAGCTGTTTTTT. It translates to CASSFEAGVAGELFF.